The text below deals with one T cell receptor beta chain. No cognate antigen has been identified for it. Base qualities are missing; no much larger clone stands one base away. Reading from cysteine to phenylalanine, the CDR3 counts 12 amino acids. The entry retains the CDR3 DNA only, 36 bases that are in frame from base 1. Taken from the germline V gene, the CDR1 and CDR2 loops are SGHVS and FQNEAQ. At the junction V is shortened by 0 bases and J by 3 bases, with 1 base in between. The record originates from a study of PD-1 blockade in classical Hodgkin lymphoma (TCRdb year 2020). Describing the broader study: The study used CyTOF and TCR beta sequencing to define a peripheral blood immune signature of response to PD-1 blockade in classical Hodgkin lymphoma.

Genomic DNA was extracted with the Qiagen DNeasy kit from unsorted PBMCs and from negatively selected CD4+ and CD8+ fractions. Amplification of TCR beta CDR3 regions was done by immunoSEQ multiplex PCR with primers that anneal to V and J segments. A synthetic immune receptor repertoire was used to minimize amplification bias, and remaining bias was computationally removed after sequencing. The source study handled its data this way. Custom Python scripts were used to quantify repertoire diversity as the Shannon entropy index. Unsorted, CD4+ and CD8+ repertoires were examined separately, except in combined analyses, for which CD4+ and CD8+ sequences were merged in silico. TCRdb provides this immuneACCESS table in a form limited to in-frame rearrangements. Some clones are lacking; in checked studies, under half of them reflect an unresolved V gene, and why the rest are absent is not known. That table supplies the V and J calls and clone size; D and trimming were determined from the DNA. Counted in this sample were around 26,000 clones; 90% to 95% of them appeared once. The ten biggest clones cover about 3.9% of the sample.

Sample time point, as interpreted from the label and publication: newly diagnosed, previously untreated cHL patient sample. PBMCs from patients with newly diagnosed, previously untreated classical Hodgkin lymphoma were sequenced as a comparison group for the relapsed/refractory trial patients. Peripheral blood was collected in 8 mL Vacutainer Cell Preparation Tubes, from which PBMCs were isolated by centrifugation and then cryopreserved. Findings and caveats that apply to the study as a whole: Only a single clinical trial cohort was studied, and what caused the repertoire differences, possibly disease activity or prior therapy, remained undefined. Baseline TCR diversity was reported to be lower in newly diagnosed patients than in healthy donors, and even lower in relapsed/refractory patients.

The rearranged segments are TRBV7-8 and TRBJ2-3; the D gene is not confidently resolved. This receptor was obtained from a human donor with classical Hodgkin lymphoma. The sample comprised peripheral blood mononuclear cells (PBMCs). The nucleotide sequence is TGTGCCAGCAGCTTAGCGACAGATACGCAGTATTTT. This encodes CASSLATDTQYF.